This TCR beta chain was captured by sequencing in a study of Ad26.COV2.S vaccination and SARS-CoV-2 variants. Study details: Of the COV1001 trial arms, the Ad26.COV2.S arm included the donor. Participants got Ad26.COV2.S intramuscularly, once or twice 56 days apart.

Study-level findings and limits: Vaccine and placebo recipients had comparable breadth of non-spike TCRs.

With respect to this clone: Its antigen is currently unknown.

The table came from immunoSEQ multiplex PCR; TCRdb's copy has only in-frame clones and leaves some out. Of about 350,000 clones detected, 88% appear once; the ten largest clones hold 6.4%. As to treatment: roughly 19 received Ad26.COV2.S at low or high dose, single or two shots; about five received placebo; per-sample allocation not given. All samples were drawn on day 63, counting from the first vaccine or placebo injection. This sequence was found in a person between 18 and 65 years old who received the Ad26.COV2.S COVID-19 vaccine or a placebo. The material sequenced was peripheral blood, taken in a trial of Ad26.COV2.S vaccine versus placebo.

The CDR3 DNA is TGTGCCAGCAGTGAATCTGGTGGGTCACCCCTCCACTTT. Translation gives CASSESGGSPLHF. The chain couples TRBV6-4 to TRBJ1-6; D unresolved. From germline, CDR1 is MRHNA and CDR2 SNTAGT. The germline V and J ends were trimmed by 3 bases and 10 bases, with 10 bases remaining between them. The CDR3 is 13 amino acids.